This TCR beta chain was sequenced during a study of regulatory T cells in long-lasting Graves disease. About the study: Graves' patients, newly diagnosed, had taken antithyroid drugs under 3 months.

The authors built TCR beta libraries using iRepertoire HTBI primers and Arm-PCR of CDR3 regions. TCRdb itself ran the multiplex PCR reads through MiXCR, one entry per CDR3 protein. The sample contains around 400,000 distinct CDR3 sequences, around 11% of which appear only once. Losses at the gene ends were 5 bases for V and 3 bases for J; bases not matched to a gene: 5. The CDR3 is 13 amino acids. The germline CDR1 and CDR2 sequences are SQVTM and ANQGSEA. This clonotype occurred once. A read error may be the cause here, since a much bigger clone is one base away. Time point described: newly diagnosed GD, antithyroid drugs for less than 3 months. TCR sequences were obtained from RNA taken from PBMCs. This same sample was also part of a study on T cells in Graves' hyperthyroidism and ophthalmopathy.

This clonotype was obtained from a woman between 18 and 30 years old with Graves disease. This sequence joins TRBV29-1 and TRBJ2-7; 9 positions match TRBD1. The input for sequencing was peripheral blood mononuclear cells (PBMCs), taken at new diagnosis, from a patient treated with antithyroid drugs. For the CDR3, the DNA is TGCAGCGTTAAGGGACAGGGTTTCTACGAGCAGTACTTC. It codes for CSVKGQGFYEQYF.